This T cell receptor beta chain was observed in a study of shared clonotypes between healthy human individuals. Study summary: The study used three CD4 naive, three CD4 memory, two CD8 naive and one CD8 memory plate per donor. Study-wide points: A generally larger estimated richness was seen in naive subsets than in memory subsets. Non-shared clonotypes were found to have lower generation probabilities than the clonotypes that were shared by all four of the sorted-subset donors.

V lost 0 bases, J lost 6 bases, and 15 bases lay in between. Germline V gene data show CDR1 as MNHEY and CDR2 as SMNVEV (reference sequence). This CDR3 has 16 amino acids. An assay was performed, and its level was deep. Method: immunoSEQ multiplex PCR; TCRdb's copy keeps in-frame clones and lacks some. This sample has a few million clones, with under 97% found just once. Concerning this clone: Antigen specificity is unknown.

The gene calls are TRBV27 and TRBJ1-5, with D perhaps matching TRBD1 (6 bases). This clonotype was obtained from a man between 18 and 35 years old in good health. Material for sequencing was naive CD4+ T cells sorted from blood. The subset: CD45RA+ positively selected. The CDR3 DNA is TGTGCCAGCAGTTTATCGTGGGCAGGGGATCGTCAGCCCCAGCATTTT. Translating it yields CASSLSWAGDRQPQHF.